What follows are 7 T cell receptor beta chains derived from one specimen sequenced in a study of blood T cell repertoires in COVID-19. Produced via immunoSEQ multiplex PCR; TCRdb's table is partial and in-frame only. The sample yields about 240,000 clones, around 80% seen once. The sample was peripheral blood. These receptors were obtained from a woman aged 18-30 years with acute or convalescent COVID-19.

The gene calls are TRBV6-2 or TRBV6-3 and TRBJ1-1, with TRBD1 identical over 8 bases. Germline values: CDR1 MNHEY, CDR2 SVGEGT. V trimming: 5 bases; J trimming: 4 bases; junction bases outside the gene matches: 12. This CDR3 spans 16 amino acids. This CDR3 is CASSPRTGSNGTEAFF. The CDR3 nucleotides are TGTGCCAGCAGTCCCAGGACAGGGTCAAATGGCACTGAAGCTTTCTTT.

The J gene is TRBJ2-1, the V gene TRBV28; 11 bases map to TRBD2. Germline V gene sequence: CDR1 MDHEN, CDR2 SYDVKM. J was trimmed by 3 bases and V by 2 bases; bases with no gene match: 9. This CDR3 region has 18 residues. The CDR3 spells CASSLRGGLAEIYNEQFF. Written as DNA, the CDR3 is TGTGCCAGCAGTTTACGGGGGGGACTAGCGGAAATCTACAATGAGCAGTTCTTC.

The chain has TRBV7-2 and TRBJ2-1; 9 nucleotides line up with TRBD1. J gave up 9 bases and V 5 bases, and 11 bases lay outside the gene matches. Germline V gene data show CDR1 as SGHTA and CDR2 as FQGNSA. This CDR3 comprises 15 residues. The CDR3 DNA reads as TGTGCCAGCAGCCATAGCCCACAGGGGGCAGTTGAGCAGTTCTTC. This encodes CASSHSPQGAVEQFF.

This clone was found once. The chain recombines TRBV3-1 (or the pseudogene TRBV3-2) with TRBJ2-1, with 9 nucleotides matching TRBD2. CDR1 LGHDT and CDR2 YNNKEL come from the germline V gene (reference sequence). This CDR3 region has 18 residues. The V and J ends lost 0 bases and 4 bases, in that order; junction bases with no gene match: 10. The CDR3 nucleotides read TGTGCCAGCAGCCAAGATAGGGCGGGGGGGATTAGATACAATGAGCAGTTCTTC. This codes for CASSQDRAGGIRYNEQFF.

The chain joins TRBV6-1 to TRBJ1-2, with D unclear. Per the germline V gene, CDR1 is MNHNS and CDR2 is SASEGT. With 0 bases removed from V and 5 bases from J, the gap between germline ends came to 7 bases. The CDR3 contains 13 residues. This CDR3 reads CASSEAREYGYTF. The CDR3 nucleotides read TGTGCCAGCAGTGAAGCGAGAGAATATGGCTACACCTTC.

The chain couples TRBV5-4 to TRBJ2-7; 7 bases fit TRBD1. Germline assignment: CDR1 SGHNT and CDR2 YYREEE (reference sequence). The CDR3 consists of 15 residues. J lost 1 base, V lost 1 base, and 5 bases had no gene match. CDR3 DNA: TGTGCCAGCAGCTTGCAGGGGGTGTCTTCCTACGAGCAGTACTTC. Translated, it gives CASSLQGVSSYEQYF.

Here the CDR3 reads CASSRRGAGNQPQHF. The CDR3, as DNA: TGTGCCAGCAGTCGCCGGGGGGCCGGCAATCAGCCCCAGCATTTT. V usage is TRBV28 and J usage is TRBJ1-5, with D perhaps TRBD1 (6 bases). Per the germline V gene, CDR1 is MDHEN and CDR2 is SYDVKM. The V end lost 5 bases, the J end lost 2 bases, and 13 bases lay between the germline ends. The CDR3 is 15 residues long.